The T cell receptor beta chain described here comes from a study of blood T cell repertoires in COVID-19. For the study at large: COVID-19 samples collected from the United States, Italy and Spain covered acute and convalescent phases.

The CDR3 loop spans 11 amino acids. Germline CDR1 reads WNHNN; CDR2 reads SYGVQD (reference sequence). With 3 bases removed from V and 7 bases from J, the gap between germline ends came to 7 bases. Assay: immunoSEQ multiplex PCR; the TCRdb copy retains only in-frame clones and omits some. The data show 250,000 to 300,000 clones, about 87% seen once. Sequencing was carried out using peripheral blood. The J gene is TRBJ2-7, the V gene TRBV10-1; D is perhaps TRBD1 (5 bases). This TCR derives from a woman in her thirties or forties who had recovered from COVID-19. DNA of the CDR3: TGCGCCAGCAGTGATAAGGGGGAGCAGTACTTC. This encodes CASSDKGEQYF.